A single sample is the source of the 20 T cell receptor beta chains below, sequenced in a study of T cells in Graves' hyperthyroidism and ophthalmopathy. TCR beta CDR3 regions were amplified from RNA. The HTBI primer set served for first-round RT-PCR of the TCR CDR3. TCRdb processed the multiplex PCR reads anew with MiXCR; each CDR3 protein has one entry. Found here are approximately 370,000 distinct CDR3 sequences, approximately 17% of them singletons; the top ten hold around 35%. Material: blood. Receptors originate from a young woman with Graves' hyperthyroidism that later progressed to Graves' ophthalmopathy.

This clonotype appeared a few times. V and J are TRBV20-1 and TRBJ2-5, with D tentatively TRBD1 (5 bases). The germline V gene has CDR1 DFQATT and CDR2 SNEGSKA (reference sequence). V was clipped by 2 bases and J by 9 bases, with 22 bases between them. The CDR3 is made up of 15 amino acids. CDR3 in DNA: TGCAGTGCTAGAATCGAGGCAGGGTCAGGGTCGGCCCAGTACTTC. Translating gives CSARIEAGSGSAQYF.

This clonotype was found many times. The chain recombines TRBV11-2 with TRBJ2-7; TRBD2 matches 13 bases. Germline CDR1 and CDR2: SGHAT and FQNNGV. The CDR3 extends over 13 amino acids. V dropped 5 bases and J dropped 11; count of bases not matched to a gene: 6. This CDR3 reads CASSPGLAGIEYF. CDR3 DNA: TGTGCCAGCAGCCCGGGACTAGCGGGAATCGAGTACTTC.

This chain links TRBV6-2 or TRBV6-3 with TRBJ1-2; TRBD1 aligns across 8 bases. CDR1 and CDR2 (germline): MNHEY, SVGEGT. This CDR3 contains 14 residues. V lost 5 bases and J lost 3; bases outside the gene matches: 5. The CDR3 nucleotides read TGTGCCAGCAGTAGACAGGGGTTGGACTATGGCTACACCTTC. Encoded protein: CASSRQGLDYGYTF.

In this sample, this clonotype turned up many times. The gene calls are TRBV7-2 and TRBJ1-6; TRBD1 aligns across 8 bases. V lost 5 bases, J lost 7 bases, and 7 bases stayed unmatched. There are 15 residues in the CDR3. Germline V CDR1 and CDR2: SGHTA, FQGNSA. The CDR3 spells CASSPRTGMNSPLHF. The CDR3 nucleotides read TGTGCCAGCAGCCCCCGGACAGGGATGAATTCACCCCTCCACTTT.

The gene calls are TRBV6-2 or TRBV6-3 and TRBJ2-5; 8 nucleotides align to TRBD1. V shed 4 bases, J shed 5 bases, and the junction held 6 bases outside the gene matches. This CDR3 comprises 14 residues. CDR1 and CDR2 from the germline V gene are MNHEY and SVGEGT. CDR3 in amino acids: CASSWAQGVETQYF. The CDR3 nucleotides are TGTGCCAGCAGTTGGGCACAGGGGGTCGAGACCCAGTACTTC.

This clonotype was seen many times. The rearrangement joins TRBV29-1 to TRBJ1-2; a weak D match, TRBD1 (5 bases). The CDR3 runs to 13 residues. Trimming stripped 6 bases from V and 1 base from J, with 12 bases between. Germline loops: CDR1 SQVTM, CDR2 ANQGSEA. CDR3 coding DNA: TGCAGCGTGAGGGACGGAAGTAACTATGGCTACACCTTC. Translation: CSVRDGSNYGYTF.

This clonotype turned up a few times. The chain joins TRBV20-1 to TRBJ2-7; tentatively, D is TRBD1 (5 bases). Germline CDR1 and CDR2: DFQATT and SNEGSKA (reference sequence). The V end lost 0 bases, the J end lost 1 base, and 10 bases lay between the germline ends. The CDR3 totals 14 residues. The chain's CDR3 is CSARDNRRSYEQYF. In DNA form, the CDR3 reads TGCAGTGCTAGAGATAACAGGAGATCCTACGAGCAGTACTTC.

Many counts were recorded for this clonotype. The chain joins TRBV27 to TRBJ2-1; 9 bases are a match to TRBD2. J lost 6 bases, V lost 0 bases, and 9 bases had no gene match. CDR1 is MNHEY and CDR2 is SMNVEV in the germline V gene (reference sequence). The CDR3 extends over 17 amino acids. The CDR3 nucleotides read TGTGCCAGCAGTTTATCAGCCGGCGGACTAGCGCGCAATGAGCAGTTCTTC. Amino acids: CASSLSAGGLARNEQFF.

CDR3: CARKFRTGWTEAFF. CDR3 bases: TGTGCCAGAAAGTTTAGGACAGGATGGACTGAAGCTTTCTTT. The chain recombines TRBV2 with TRBJ1-1; TRBD1 matches 7 bases. The CDR3 is 14 amino acids. Germline loops: CDR1 SNHLY, CDR2 FYNNEI. J lost 5 bases, V lost 9 bases, and 12 bases had no gene match.

This chain connects TRBV5-1 to TRBJ2-7; D may be TRBD1 (6 bases). Per the germline V gene, CDR1 is SGHRS and CDR2 is YFSETQ. The CDR3 is made up of 13 amino acids. V lost 4 bases to trimming and J lost 2 bases, with 10 bases between them. Written as DNA, the CDR3 is TGCGCCAGCAGCCGGGACACACCCTACGAGCAGTACTTC. It specifies CASSRDTPYEQYF.

This clonotype appeared a single time. The rearrangement joins TRBV15 to TRBJ1-1; D remains ambiguous. The CDR3 spans 13 residues. Trimming took 5 bases from V and 3 from J, leaving 10 bases between them. Per germline, CDR1 LNHNV and CDR2 YYDKDF (reference sequence). CDR3 sequence: CATSLRRYTEAFF. DNA for the CDR3: TGTGCCACCAGCTTAAGACGGTACACTGAAGCTTTCTTT.

This clonotype came up a few times. This rearrangement joins TRBV4-1 to TRBJ1-1; D might be TRBD1 (6 bases). Germline values: CDR1 MGHRA, CDR2 YSYEKL. CDR3 length: 17 residues. V dropped 2 bases and J dropped 3 bases, with 19 bases sitting between them. This chain's CDR3 is CASSQSVAVRGYTEAFF. The DNA for the CDR3 is TGCGCCAGCAGCCAATCCGTCGCGGTCAGGGGCTACACTGAAGCTTTCTTT.

This clonotype was found many times. This chain uses TRBV28 with TRBJ2-5, with D uncertain. Trimming shortened V by 5 bases and J by 7 bases, and 11 bases separated the two germline ends. CDR3 size: 12 residues. CDR1 and CDR2 from the germline V gene are MDHEN and SYDVKM. As DNA, the CDR3 is TGTGCCAGCAGTATGGAGAAAGGGACCCAGTACTTC. Protein: CASSMEKGTQYF.

This clonotype was recorded many times. The chain has TRBV20-1 and TRBJ2-5; D is unresolved. The V gene's germline CDR1 is DFQATT and CDR2 SNEGSKA (reference sequence). The V gene lost 0 bases and the J gene lost 5 bases, with 10 bases spanning the gap. This CDR3 is 13 amino acids long. As DNA, the CDR3 is TGCAGTGCTAGAGAGGTTCATTCGGAGACCCAGTACTTC. Encoded protein: CSAREVHSETQYF.

This clonotype came up many times. The chain uses TRBV2 and TRBJ1-2; D not resolved. V was trimmed by 4 bases and J by 5 bases, leaving 11 bases between them. The germline V gene has CDR1 SNHLY and CDR2 FYNNEI. The CDR3 is 13 residues long. This CDR3 is CASSARVGYGYTF. In DNA, the CDR3 is TGTGCCAGCAGTGCGAGGGTTGGGTATGGCTACACCTTC.

This clonotype has more than one count but fewer than ten. The CDR3 reads CASRRDSRTPQHF. CDR3 sequence (DNA): TGCGCCAGCAGACGGGACAGCAGGACTCCCCAGCATTTT. The chain recombines TRBV5-1 with TRBJ1-5; 7 bases map to TRBD1. Germline V gene lookup returns CDR1 SGHRS and CDR2 YFSETQ. The CDR3 consists of 13 residues. Trimming cost V 5 bases and J 10 bases; bases outside gene matches: 9. The variable domain in full, with the rest retrieved from reference TRBV5-1 and TRBJ1-5, is KAGVTQTPRYLIKTRGQQVTLSCSPISGHRSVSWYQQTPGQGLQFLFEYFSETQRNKGNFPGRFSGRQFSNSRSEMNVSTLELGDSALYLCASRRDSRTPQHFGDGTRLSIL.

V gene TRBV9 combines with J gene TRBJ1-5; no reliable D call. Per the germline V gene, CDR1 is SGDLS and CDR2 is YYNGEE. This CDR3 has 14 amino acids. V lost 0 bases and J lost 4, with 8 bases in between. CDR3 sequence: CASSVAGDNQPQHF. The DNA for the CDR3 is TGTGCCAGCAGCGTAGCCGGGGATAATCAGCCCCAGCATTTT.

This clonotype was counted at least ten times. The chain joins TRBV12-3 or TRBV12-4 to TRBJ2-6, with D possibly matching TRBD1 (6 bases). The CDR3 contains 17 residues. V was trimmed by 1 base and J by 0 bases, leaving 10 bases between them. CDR3 loop: CASSLEQGGSGANVLTF. CDR3 DNA: TGTGCCAGCAGTTTAGAACAGGGCGGCTCTGGGGCCAACGTCCTGACTTTC.

This clonotype was observed at least ten times. The gene calls are TRBV20-1 and TRBJ2-1; TRBD1 aligns across 12 bases. J was trimmed by 8 bases and V by 4 bases; bases with no gene match: 9. CDR1 is DFQATT and CDR2 is SNEGSKA in the germline V gene (reference sequence). The CDR3 runs 15 residues. CDR3 nucleotides: TGCAGTGCTACCACATACGGGACAGGGGGCGATGAGCAGTTCTTC. It codes for CSATTYGTGGDEQFF.

This clonotype was seen repeatedly, ten times or more. V usage is TRBV2 and J usage is TRBJ2-2; D gene ambiguous. Per the germline V gene, CDR1 is SNHLY and CDR2 is FYNNEI. Trimming took 7 bases from V and 2 from J, leaving 11 bases between them. The CDR3 totals 14 residues. In DNA form, the CDR3 reads TGTGCCAGCAAGGGTGGCAGAAACACCGGGGAGCTGTTTTTT. It codes for CASKGGRNTGELFF.